The following is a TCR beta chain sequence with its context. This entry comes from a study of cytomegalovirus exposure and HLA in healthy donors. This CDR3 contains 15 residues. J lost 5 bases, V lost 5 bases, and 9 bases had no gene match. Germline CDR1 reads LNHDA; CDR2 reads SQIVND (reference sequence). Primers for the PCR totalled 60 Vbeta and 13 Jbeta. Some clones are missing from TCRdb's copy, which holds only in-frame ones; the method was immunoSEQ multiplex PCR. This sample's table has 60,000 to 70,000 clones. This receptor was obtained from a man aged 30-40 years in good health and CMV-seropositive. This sequence joins TRBV19 and TRBJ1-5; TRBD1 matches 7 bases. The sample was PBMCs. CDR3 DNA: TGTGCCAGTAGTGACTCTATACAGGGGTATCAGCCCCAGCATTTT. This codes for CASSDSIQGYQPQHF. The full variable domain, rest sourced from reference TRBV19 and TRBJ1-5, is DGGITQSPKYLFRKEGQNVTLSCEQNLNHDAMYWYRQDPGQGLRLIYYSQIVNDFQKGDIAEGYSVSREKKESFPLTVTSAQKNPTAFYLCASSDSIQGYQPQHFGDGTRLSIL.